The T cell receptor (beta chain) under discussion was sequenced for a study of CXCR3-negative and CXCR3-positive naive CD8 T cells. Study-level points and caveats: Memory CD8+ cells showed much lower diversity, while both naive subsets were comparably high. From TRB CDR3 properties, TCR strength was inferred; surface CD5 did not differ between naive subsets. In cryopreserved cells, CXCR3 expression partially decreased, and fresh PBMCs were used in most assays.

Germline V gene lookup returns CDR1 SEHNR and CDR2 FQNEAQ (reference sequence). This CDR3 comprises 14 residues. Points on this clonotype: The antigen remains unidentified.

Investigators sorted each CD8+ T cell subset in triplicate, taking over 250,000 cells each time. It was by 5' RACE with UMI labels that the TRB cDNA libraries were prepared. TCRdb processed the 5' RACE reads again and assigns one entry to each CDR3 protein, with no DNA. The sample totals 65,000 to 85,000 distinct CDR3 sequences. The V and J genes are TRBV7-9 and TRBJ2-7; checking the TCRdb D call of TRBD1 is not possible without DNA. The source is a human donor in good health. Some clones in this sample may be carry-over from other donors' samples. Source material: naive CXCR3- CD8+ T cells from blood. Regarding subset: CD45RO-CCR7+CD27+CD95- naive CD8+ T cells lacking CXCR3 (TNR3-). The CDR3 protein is CASSLKGGAGEQYF.